Included here is one TCR beta chain sequence, with context. The repertoire was sequenced with immunoSEQ multiplex PCR; TCRdb's copy has only in-frame clones and lacks some. The sample has over 80,000 clones; 85% are singletons. This sample is drawn from a study of control samples from healthy donors and cancer patients. The J segment lost 7 bases and the V segment lost 1 base, leaving 10 bases of the junction unmatched. CDR1 and CDR2 (germline): SGHTA, FQGTGA. The CDR3 spans 17 residues. The origin of this receptor is a man younger than 45 in good health. Sequencing used blood. V gene TRBV7-3 combines with J gene TRBJ2-1; 10 bases agree with TRBD2. CDR3 sequence: CASSLSLGLAGVNEQFF. CDR3 bases: TGTGCCAGCAGCTTAAGCCTGGGGCTAGCGGGGGTAAATGAGCAGTTCTTC.